A selection of T cell receptor beta chains follows, all from one sample in a study of blood T cells in healthy people across ages. TCRdb reprocessed the 5' RACE reads via MiXCR and lists one record per CDR3 protein. The sample records some 1.5 million distinct CDR3 sequences, about 28% being singletons. The sequenced sample consisted of blood. All receptors derive from a young woman in good health. The CDR3 runs from the conserved cysteine through the conserved F or W. D genes are given only for firm matches. Not all rows give a size; the values are once, few, many and, for expanded clones, a class.

D: TRBD2; J: TRBJ2-1; size: NA; V: TRBV5-1; CDR3: CASSFLSGGAYNEQFF; DNA: TGCGCCAGCAGCTTCCTTAGCGGGGGGGCCTACAATGAGCAGTTCTTC
D: NA; J: TRBJ2-1; size: few; V: TRBV28; CDR3: CASSSWGGRGANEQFF; DNA: TGTGCCAGCAGTTCTTGGGGCGGGCGAGGGGCCAATGAGCAGTTCTTC
D: NA; J: TRBJ2-1; size: NA; V: TRBV5-1; CDR3: CASSPGVGSYNERFF; DNA: TGCGCCAGCAGCCCGGGGGTGGGGTCCTACAATGAGCGGTTCTTC
D: NA; J: TRBJ1-1; size: NA; V: TRBV19; CDR3: CASRDGRNTEAFF; DNA: TGTGCCAGTAGAGACGGCAGAAATACTGAAGCTTTCTTT
D: TRBD1; J: TRBJ2-4; size: many; V: TRBV29-1; CDR3: CSVGTGGAKNIQYF; DNA: TGCAGCGTTGGGACAGGGGGAGCCAAAAACATTCAGTACTTC
D: TRBD1; J: TRBJ1-1; size: NA; V: TRBV6-5; CDR3: CASSYSGGQGAFF; DNA: TGTGCCAGCAGTTACTCTGGCGGACAGGGAGCTTTCTTT
D: NA; J: TRBJ2-7; size: NA; V: TRBV18; CDR3: CASSRVGDRHEQYF; DNA: TGTGCCAGCTCTCGCGTTGGGGATCGACACGAGCAGTACTTC
D: NA; J: TRBJ2-7; size: few; V: TRBV2; CDR3: CASSEGGGGYEQYF; DNA: TGTGCCAGCAGTGAAGGGGGAGGGGGCTACGAGCAGTACTTC
D: TRBD2; J: TRBJ2-5; size: NA; V: TRBV28; CDR3: CASSSPLGGGSGVETQYF; DNA: TGTGCCAGCAGTTCCCCCCTTGGGGGAGGGAGTGGAGTAGAGACCCAGTACTTC
D: TRBD1; J: TRBJ2-3; size: NA; V: TRBV24-1; CDR3: CATSEHPGGGTDTQYF; DNA: TGTGCCACCAGTGAGCATCCAGGGGGCGGTACAGATACGCAGTATTTT
D: TRBD2; J: TRBJ2-5; size: NA; V: TRBV6-6; CDR3: CTSSLLAEQETQYF; DNA: TGTACCAGCAGCCTTCTAGCGGAACAAGAGACCCAGTACTTC
D: NA; J: TRBJ2-7; size: NA; V: TRBV20-1; CDR3: CSARESRNYEQYF; DNA: TGCAGTGCTAGGGAATCTCGGAATTACGAGCAGTACTTC
D: TRBD2; J: TRBJ2-4; size: NA; V: TRBV6-5; CDR3: CASNSDRAGRLNNEQYF; DNA: TGTGCCAGCAATTCCGATCGAGCCGGGAGGCTCAACAATGAGCAGTACTTC
D: NA; J: TRBJ2-5; size: NA; V: TRBV6-2/TRBV6-3; CDR3: CASAEGMETQYF; DNA: TGTGCCTCAGCCGAGGGGATGGAGACCCAGTACTTC
D: NA; J: TRBJ1-2; size: few; V: TRBV12-3/TRBV12-4; CDR3: CASNLGGNYGYTF; DNA: TGTGCCAGCAACCTGGGGGGTAACTATGGCTACACCTTC
D: NA; J: TRBJ1-1; size: NA; V: TRBV21-1; CDR3: CARKTGQGITEAFF; DNA: TGTGCCAGAAAAACGGGGCAGGGAATAACTGAAGCTTTCTTT
D: TRBD2; J: TRBJ2-7; size: NA; V: TRBV7-2; CDR3: CASSRALAGRATYDQYF; DNA: TGTGCCAGCAGCCGGGCTTTAGCGGGAAGGGCGACTTACGATCAGTACTTC
D: NA; J: TRBJ2-7; size: many; V: TRBV5-6; CDR3: CASSLALRALYEQYF; DNA: TGTGCCAGCAGCTTGGCCCTCAGGGCTCTCTACGAGCAGTACTTC
D: NA; J: TRBJ2-5; size: many; V: TRBV4-1; CDR3: CASSQEGQRPETQYF; DNA: TGCGCCAGTAGCCAAGAGGGCCAGCGGCCAGAGACCCAGTACTTC
D: NA; J: TRBJ2-7; size: once; V: TRBV12-3/TRBV12-4; CDR3: CASSSTLIYEQYF; DNA: TGTGCCAGCAGTTCAACCCTCATCTACGAGCAGTACTTC
D: NA; J: TRBJ2-3; size: few; V: TRBV21-1; CDR3: CASSKLPPDTQYF; DNA: TGTGCCAGCAGCAAGCTCCCCCCAGATACGCAGTATTTT
D: TRBD1; J: TRBJ2-3; size: NA; V: TRBV7-2; CDR3: CASSLPLDRDTQYF; DNA: TGTGCCAGCAGCCTGCCGCTGGACAGGGATACGCAGTATTTT
D: TRBD1; J: TRBJ1-2; size: few; V: TRBV9; CDR3: CASSPDTGGNGYTF; DNA: TGTGCCAGCAGCCCCGACACAGGGGGAAATGGCTACACCTTC
D: TRBD2; J: TRBJ2-1; size: many; V: TRBV12-3/TRBV12-4; CDR3: CASSALGGTSGADEQFF; DNA: TGTGCCAGCAGCGCCCTAGGGGGGACTAGCGGGGCGGATGAGCAGTTCTTC
D: NA; J: TRBJ2-7; size: few; V: TRBV21-1; CDR3: CASSKGYKRDSYEQYF; DNA: TGCGCCAGCAGCAAAGGCTACAAGCGGGACTCCTACGAGCAGTACTTC
D: TRBD2; J: TRBJ2-1; size: NA; V: TRBV28; CDR3: CASSLGGTSGWISSYNEQFF; DNA: TGTGCCAGCAGCCTAGGGGGGACTAGCGGGTGGATAAGCTCCTACAATGAGCAGTTCTTC
D: TRBD1; J: TRBJ2-7; size: few; V: TRBV6-1; CDR3: CGSRDRSYEQYF; DNA: TGTGGCTCCCGGGACAGATCCTACGAGCAGTACTTC
D: TRBD1; J: TRBJ1-5; size: few; V: TRBV10-3; CDR3: CAISGSSGGNQPQHF; DNA: TGTGCCATCAGTGGGTCCTCAGGGGGAAATCAGCCCCAGCATTTT
D: TRBD2; J: TRBJ2-1; size: NA; V: TRBV7-7; CDR3: CASSPDPNGGVGEQFF; DNA: TGTGCCAGCAGCCCGGACCCTAACGGGGGGGTCGGTGAGCAGTTCTTC
D: TRBD1; J: TRBJ2-7; size: NA; V: TRBV9; CDR3: CASSVGDRGRFSYGQYF; DNA: TGTGCCAGCAGCGTAGGGGACAGGGGGCGGTTCTCCTACGGGCAGTACTTC
D: NA; J: TRBJ1-5; size: NA; V: TRBV21-1; CDR3: CASSKGCRGIQPQHF; DNA: TGTGCCAGCAGCAAAGGGTGCAGAGGGATCCAGCCCCAGCATTTT
D: NA; J: TRBJ1-1; size: NA; V: TRBV27; CDR3: CASRLGPSTEAFF; DNA: TGTGCCAGCAGACTGGGACCGAGTACTGAAGCTTTCTTT
D: NA; J: TRBJ2-1; size: many; V: TRBV5-1; CDR3: CASSFGQYNEQFF; DNA: TGTGCCAGCAGCTTTGGACAGTACAATGAGCAGTTCTTC
D: NA; J: TRBJ2-7; size: few; V: TRBV30; CDR3: CAWNWESSYEQYF; DNA: TGTGCCTGGAACTGGGAGAGCTCCTACGAGCAGTACTTC
D: NA; J: TRBJ1-1; size: few; V: TRBV29-1; CDR3: CSVGVSRNTEAFF; DNA: TGCAGCGTTGGGGTCAGCAGGAACACTGAAGCTTTCTTT
D: NA; J: TRBJ2-1; size: few; V: TRBV7-9; CDR3: CASSGISAQSSYNEQFF; DNA: TGTGCCAGCAGCGGGATTTCTGCGCAGAGCTCCTACAATGAGCAGTTCTTC
D: NA; J: TRBJ2-6; size: many; V: TRBV5-1; CDR3: CASSLGGDGANVLTF; DNA: TGCGCCAGCAGCTTGGGAGGGGACGGGGCCAACGTCCTGACTTTC
D: TRBD1; J: TRBJ1-4; size: NA; V: TRBV5-1; CDR3: CASSFGWPTGANEKLFF; DNA: TGCGCCAGCAGCTTTGGCTGGCCGACAGGGGCTAATGAAAAACTGTTTTTT
D: TRBD1; J: TRBJ2-1; size: NA; V: TRBV5-1; CDR3: CASSRDSPYNEQFF; DNA: TGCGCCAGCAGCAGGGACAGCCCCTACAATGAGCAGTTCTTC